These 30 T cell receptor beta chains came from one sample sequenced in a study of blood T cell repertoires in COVID-19. Sequencing was performed with immunoSEQ multiplex PCR; in TCRdb, only in-frame clones are kept and a portion is missing. The sample has under 250,000 clones, about 79% seen once. The material sequenced was PBMCs or T cells enriched from blood (not recorded which). The receptors were sampled from a woman in her 40s with acute COVID-19.

There are a few counts of this clone. The rearrangement links TRBV7-9 to TRBJ2-7, with 7 bases lining up with TRBD1. J was trimmed by 5 bases and V by 6 bases; bases with no gene match: 13. Germline CDR1 and CDR2: SEHNR and FQNEAQ (reference sequence). CDR3 length: 15 amino acids. CDR3 nucleotides: TGTGCCAGCAGGCCATACACGGGACAGTTCAACGAGCAGTACTTC. Encoded protein: CASRPYTGQFNEQYF. The full variable domain, completed using reference TRBV7-9 and TRBJ2-7, is DTGVSQNPRHKITKRGQNVTFRCDPISEHNRLYWYRQTLGQGPEFLTYFQNEAQLEKSRLLSDRFSAERPKGSFSTLEIQRTEQGDSAMYLCASRPYTGQFNEQYFGPGTRLTVT.

The genes are TRBV6-5 and TRBJ1-2, with D unclear. Germline assignment: CDR1 MNHEY and CDR2 SVGAGI. V was clipped by 7 bases and J by 0 bases, with 9 bases between them. This CDR3 contains 13 residues. The CDR3 sequence is CASITEANYGYTF. Here the CDR3 DNA reads TGTGCCAGCATTACAGAAGCTAACTATGGCTACACCTTC.

The chain recombines TRBV30 with TRBJ1-2; 8 bases are a match to TRBD1. Germline CDR1 GTSNPN, CDR2 SVGIG (reference sequence). V dropped 4 bases and J dropped 0; count of bases not matched to a gene: 7. The CDR3 is 15 residues long. This chain's CDR3 is CAWIRTGGSNYGYTF. CDR3 DNA sequence: TGTGCCTGGATACGTACAGGGGGATCTAACTATGGCTACACCTTC.

This sequence joins TRBV24-1 and TRBJ2-2; TRBD1 matches 8 bases. J lost 4 bases, V lost 7 bases, and 1 base had no gene match. The CDR3 contains 13 residues. Germline loops: CDR1 KGHDR, CDR2 SFDVKD. Written as DNA, the CDR3 is TGTGCCACCAGGGACAGGGTCACCGGGGAGCTGTTTTTT. This sequence encodes CATRDRVTGELFF.

This sequence joins TRBV3-1 (or the pseudogene TRBV3-2) and TRBJ2-5; D not certain. The CDR3 contains 14 residues. From germline, CDR1 is LGHDT and CDR2 YNNKEL (reference sequence). V was cut by 5 bases and J by 5 bases, with 15 bases left in between. CDR3 region: CASSGVVGDETQYF. The CDR3 DNA is TGTGCCAGCAGCGGCGTCGTCGGAGACGAGACCCAGTACTTC.

The chain employs TRBV11-2 and TRBJ1-4, with D unresolved. The CDR3 runs to 14 residues. Germline loops: CDR1 SGHAT, CDR2 FQNNGV. V gave up 7 bases and J gave up 0 bases, with 9 bases separating them. Written as DNA, the CDR3 is TGTGCCAGCACCTCAGTTGCAACTAATGAAAAACTGTTTTTT. Protein sequence: CASTSVATNEKLFF.

This chain's CDR3 is CASSSFRTSGKYEQYF. CDR3 in DNA: TGTGCCAGCAGCTCCTTTAGGACTAGCGGGAAATACGAGCAGTACTTC. V usage is TRBV6-2 or TRBV6-3 and J usage is TRBJ2-7, with 12 positions matching TRBD2. Germline trimming cut 6 bases from V and 4 bases from J; bases unmatched to any gene: 10. Per germline, CDR1 MNHEY and CDR2 SVGEGT. The CDR3 sequence is 16 residues long.

The V gene is TRBV15, the J gene TRBJ1-5, with 8 bases matching TRBD1. CDR3 length equals 16 residues. The V gene end was trimmed by 3 bases and the J gene end by 4 bases; junction bases not matched to a gene: 8. CDR1 and CDR2 (germline): LNHNV, YYDKDF (reference sequence). As DNA, the CDR3 is TGTGCCACCAGCAGTTCAGGGGGCCCTCTTAATCAGCCCCAGCATTTT. It encodes CATSSSGGPLNQPQHF. The full variable domain, its missing parts supplied by reference TRBV15 and TRBJ1-5, is DAMVIQNPRYQVTQFGKPVTLSCSQTLNHNVMYWYQQKSSQAPKLLFHYYDKDFNNEADTPDNFQSRRPNTSFCFLDIRSPGLGDTAMYLCATSSSGGPLNQPQHFGDGTRLSIL.

This rearrangement joins TRBV9 to TRBJ1-2; D is unresolved. The CDR3 totals 13 residues. The germline V gene has CDR1 SGDLS and CDR2 YYNGEE. The V end lost 2 bases, the J end lost 8 bases, and 13 bases lay between the germline ends. The CDR3 nucleotides are TGTGCCAGCAGCGTGGGTATAGGAGGCGGCTACACCTTC. Its translation is CASSVGIGGGYTF.

The chain is built from TRBV7-2 and TRBJ1-4; TRBD1 agrees at 10 bases. The CDR3 totals 15 residues. Trimming removed 5 bases from V and 7 bases from J; junction bases left unmatched: 7. The germline gives CDR1 SGHTA, CDR2 FQGNSA. CDR3 in DNA: TGTGCCAGCAGCCAAGACAGGGGGCGGGGTGAAAAACTGTTTTTT. Its translation is CASSQDRGRGEKLFF.

The V call is TRBV30, the J call TRBJ1-3; 7 positions agree with TRBD1. V dropped 5 bases and J dropped 2; count of bases not matched to a gene: 3. CDR1 is GTSNPN, CDR2 SVGIG, per germline (reference sequence). This CDR3 spans 13 amino acids. This CDR3 is CAWAGTAGNTIYF. In DNA, the CDR3 is TGTGCCTGGGCCGGGACAGCTGGAAACACCATATATTTT.

The chain is built from TRBV15 and TRBJ2-4; 11 positions agree with TRBD2. The CDR3 consists of 17 residues. Germline lookup yields CDR1 LNHNV and CDR2 YYDKDF (reference sequence). The junction had 7 bases not matched to a gene; V was cut back by 5 bases and J by 1 base. This chain's CDR3 is CATSPEPSGRAKNIQYF. In DNA, the CDR3 is TGTGCCACCAGCCCAGAGCCTAGCGGGAGGGCCAAAAACATTCAGTACTTC. The whole variable domain, remainder taken from reference TRBV15 and TRBJ2-4, is DAMVIQNPRYQVTQFGKPVTLSCSQTLNHNVMYWYQQKSSQAPKLLFHYYDKDFNNEADTPDNFQSRRPNTSFCFLDIRSPGLGDTAMYLCATSPEPSGRAKNIQYFGAGTRLSVL.

The table lists this clone with a few counts. The J gene is TRBJ2-7, the V gene TRBV11-2, with 7 bases lining up with TRBD1. In germline, CDR1 is SGHAT, CDR2 FQNNGV. Unmatched junction bases numbered 15, after V lost 2 bases and J lost 2 bases. CDR3 length equals 18 residues. The CDR3 coding sequence is TGTGCCAGCAGCTTACACCCCGGGACCCAGGGGACAGCCTACGAGCAGTACTTC. Translated: CASSLHPGTQGTAYEQYF.

The chain carries TRBV18 and TRBJ1-4; 9 bases are shared with TRBD1. Looked up from germline, CDR1 is KGHSH and CDR2 is LQKENI. CDR3 length equals 15 residues. The J segment lost 8 bases and the V segment lost 8 bases, leaving 12 bases of the junction unmatched. CDR3 loop: CASRETGQGTEKLFF. The CDR3 coding sequence is TGTGCCAGCCGTGAAACAGGACAGGGGACAGAAAAACTGTTTTTT.

The chain is built from TRBV6-5 and TRBJ2-7, with TRBD2 matching 8 bases. V was clipped by 10 bases and J by 7 bases; unmatched bases: 6. CDR1 and CDR2 (germline): MNHEY, SVGAGI. The CDR3 covers 11 residues. The CDR3: CATGRAEEQYF. CDR3 DNA: TGTGCCACCGGGAGGGCGGAGGAGCAGTACTTC.

The J gene is TRBJ1-3, the V gene TRBV5-6; tentative D call: TRBD1 (6 bases). V lost 0 bases, J lost 0 bases, and 13 bases lay in between. This CDR3 region has 17 residues. Germline V gene lookup returns CDR1 SGHDT and CDR2 YYEEEE. This CDR3 is CASSLGTDQLSGNTIYF. The CDR3 DNA is TGTGCCAGCAGCTTGGGGACAGACCAACTCTCTGGAAACACCATATATTTT. The whole variable domain, filled in from reference TRBV5-6 and TRBJ1-3, reads DAGVTQSPTHLIKTRGQQVTLRCSPKSGHDTVSWYQQALGQGPQFIFQYYEEEERQRGNFPDRFSGHQFPNYSSELNVNALLLGDSALYLCASSLGTDQLSGNTIYFGEGSWLTVV.

The chain combines TRBV19 with TRBJ1-2; TRBD1 matches 12 bases. CDR1 and CDR2 (germline): LNHDA, SQIVND (reference sequence). The CDR3 totals 18 residues. J was trimmed by 3 bases and V by 3 bases; bases with no gene match: 11. The CDR3 here is CASSIWSGTGGADYGYTF. The DNA of the CDR3 is TGTGCCAGTAGTATTTGGTCTGGGACAGGGGGCGCCGACTATGGCTACACCTTC.

The rearrangement uses TRBV5-1 and TRBJ2-2; 7 nucleotides agree with TRBD2. V was pared by 3 bases and J by 7 bases, with 18 bases of the junction left unmatched. The length of the CDR3 is 18 residues. CDR1 SGHRS and CDR2 YFSETQ come from the germline V gene. This chain's CDR3 is CASSYKREGGREGGELFF. The CDR3 nucleotides read TGCGCCAGCAGCTACAAACGAGAGGGAGGGCGCGAGGGCGGGGAGCTGTTTTTT.

The chain's CDR3 is CAISTGENTEAFF. The CDR3 coding sequence is TGTGCCATCTCGACAGGGGAGAACACTGAAGCTTTCTTT. J is TRBJ1-1 and V is TRBV19; 8 bases are a match to TRBD1. Germline V gene data show CDR1 as LNHDA and CDR2 as SQIVND (reference sequence). There are 13 residues in the CDR3. V lost 10 bases to trimming and J lost 1 base; unmatched junction nucleotides: 5.

The gene calls are TRBV5-5 and TRBJ2-7; 8 bases are shared with TRBD1. Germline CDR1 is SGHKS and CDR2 is YYEKEE (reference sequence). The CDR3 has 16 residues. After removal of 1 base from V and 1 base from J, the junction contained 7 bases not matched to a gene. The CDR3 region is CASSLLNRTGSYEQYF. The CDR3 DNA sequence: TGTGCCAGCAGCTTGCTTAACCGGACAGGGTCCTACGAGCAGTACTTC. Supplemented by reference TRBV5-5 and TRBJ2-7, the full variable domain reads DAGVTQSPTHLIKTRGQQVTLRCSPISGHKSVSWYQQVLGQGPQFIFQYYEKEERGRGNFPDRFSARQFPNYSSELNVNALLLGDSALYLCASSLLNRTGSYEQYFGPGTRLTVT.

J is TRBJ2-1 and V is TRBV5-1; D might be TRBD2 (6 bases). Germline values: CDR1 SGHRS, CDR2 YFSETQ. Trimming stripped 4 bases from V and 5 bases from J, with 10 bases between. This CDR3 is built from 13 residues. The CDR3 sequence: CASSGGAHNEQFF. CDR3 DNA sequence: TGCGCCAGCAGCGGCGGGGCCCACAATGAGCAGTTCTTC.

This clone occurred a few times. The chain is built from TRBV9 and TRBJ2-7; weak D call: TRBD1 (5 bases). V was pared by 4 bases and J by 4 bases, with 6 bases between. Germline-derived CDR1 and CDR2 are SGDLS and YYNGEE. This CDR3 is 11 amino acids long. This CDR3 reads CASSQGYEQYF. In DNA form, the CDR3 reads TGTGCCAGCAGCCAGGGATACGAGCAGTACTTC. Filled out from reference TRBV9 and TRBJ2-7, the complete variable domain reads DSGVTQTPKHLITATGQRVTLRCSPRSGDLSVYWYQQSLDQGLQFLIQYYNGEERAKGNILERFSAQQFPDLHSELNLSSLELGDSALYFCASSQGYEQYFGPGTRLTVT.

The CDR3 here is CASSRQGAVYGYTF. In DNA form, the CDR3 reads TGTGCCAGCTCACGACAGGGGGCCGTCTATGGCTACACCTTC. The rearrangement joins TRBV18 to TRBJ1-2; 10 bases match TRBD1. CDR3 length equals 14 residues. CDR1 is KGHSH and CDR2 is LQKENI in the germline V gene. Trimming at V came to 4 bases and at J to 4 bases, leaving 3 bases not matched to a gene.

This chain uses TRBV6-2 or TRBV6-3 with TRBJ2-2, with a weak D call TRBD2 (6 bases). V gave up 1 base and J gave up 6 bases, with 9 bases separating them. Germline values: CDR1 MNHEY, CDR2 SVGEGT. The CDR3 covers 14 residues. As DNA, the CDR3 is TGTGCCAGCAGTTACTACGGGAGTTCCGGGGAGCTGTTTTTT. This gives the protein CASSYYGSSGELFF.

J is TRBJ2-1 and V is TRBV28; 9 bases are shared with TRBD1. Germline CDR1 and CDR2: MDHEN and SYDVKM. V shed 7 bases, J shed 5 bases, and the junction held 9 bases outside the gene matches. The CDR3 runs to 15 residues. Here the CDR3 reads CASNPGTGIDNEQFF. In nucleotides, the CDR3 is TGTGCCAGCAATCCCGGGACAGGGATAGACAATGAGCAGTTCTTC.

This clone came up a few times. The chain joins TRBV7-9 to TRBJ2-5, with TRBD1 matching 8 bases. Germline V gene sequence: CDR1 SEHNR, CDR2 FQNEAQ (reference sequence). CDR3 length equals 14 residues. The junction had 6 bases not matched to a gene; V was cut back by 4 bases and J by 5 bases. CDR3 sequence (DNA): TGTGCCAGCAGCTCCCATTACAGGGGGGAGACCCAGTACTTC. This sequence encodes CASSSHYRGETQYF.

This clone has only a few counts. This sequence joins TRBV15 and TRBJ1-6; 7 bases map to TRBD1. Per germline, CDR1 LNHNV and CDR2 YYDKDF (reference sequence). This CDR3 spans 15 amino acids. V gave up 2 bases and J gave up 7 bases; unmatched junction bases: 5. CDR3 residues: CATSRNRGENSPLHF. The CDR3 DNA reads as TGTGCCACCAGCAGAAACAGGGGTGAAAATTCACCCCTCCACTTT. The complete variable domain, with remaining parts taken from reference TRBV15 and TRBJ1-6, reads DAMVIQNPRYQVTQFGKPVTLSCSQTLNHNVMYWYQQKSSQAPKLLFHYYDKDFNNEADTPDNFQSRRPNTSFCFLDIRSPGLGDTAMYLCATSRNRGENSPLHFGNGTRLTVT.

This clone has more than one count but fewer than ten. The J gene is TRBJ1-4, the V gene TRBV11-2, with 7 bases matching TRBD1. The CDR3 has 13 residues. J lost 5 bases, V lost 5 bases, and 2 bases had no gene match. Per the germline V gene, CDR1 is SGHAT and CDR2 is FQNNGV. CDR3 region: CASSRDRNEKLFF. Here the CDR3 DNA reads TGTGCCAGCAGCCGGGACAGAAATGAAAAACTGTTTTTT.

The genes are TRBV12-3 or TRBV12-4 and TRBJ1-2, with 8 bases fitting TRBD1. This CDR3 has 13 residues. Unmatched junction bases numbered 4, after V lost 5 bases and J lost 5 bases. The CDR3 region is CASSPGQGYGYTF. DNA for the CDR3: TGTGCCAGCAGTCCTGGACAGGGTTATGGCTACACCTTC.

The V and J genes are TRBV14 and TRBJ2-1; D may be TRBD2 (6 bases). Germline V gene lookup returns CDR1 SGHDN and CDR2 FVKESK. The CDR3 runs 13 residues. Trimming cost V 3 bases and J 9 bases, with 12 bases left between them. This CDR3 reads CASSQGLLGEQFF. The CDR3 DNA sequence: TGTGCCAGCAGCCAGGGACTCCTAGGTGAGCAGTTCTTC.